What follows are 12 T cell receptor beta chains derived from one specimen sequenced in a study of STAT5B mutations in CD4+ large granular lymphocyte leukemia. Data came from immunoSEQ multiplex PCR; TCRdb stores just in-frame clones and leaves some out. This sample has tens of thousands of clones, with approximately 70% found just once. The material sequenced was CD4+ T cells from blood buffy coats. These receptors were taken from a human donor in good health.

This clone was counted between two and nine times. CDR3 in DNA: TGTGCCACCAGCAGAGACGGAAATTCACCCCTCCACTTT. This codes for CATSRDGNSPLHF. The chain carries TRBV15 and TRBJ1-6; unclear D gene. The CDR3 loop spans 13 amino acids. Germline V gene data show CDR1 as LNHNV and CDR2 as YYDKDF (reference sequence). Trimming removed 0 bases at V and 7 bases at J, with 4 bases between.

The sample holds a few counts of this clone. The V gene is TRBV2, the J gene TRBJ1-5; D may be TRBD1 (6 bases). Germline V gene sequence: CDR1 SNHLY, CDR2 FYNNEI. The CDR3 is 13 residues long. V dropped 6 bases and J dropped 5 bases, with 11 bases sitting between them. This chain's CDR3 is CASSLGADQPQHF. DNA for the CDR3: TGTGCCAGCAGCTTGGGGGCGGATCAGCCCCAGCATTTT.

The CDR3: CASRELAGRYEQYF. CDR3 DNA: TGTGCCAGCAGGGAGTTAGCGGGAAGGTACGAGCAGTACTTC. The chain employs TRBV28 and TRBJ2-7; 8 positions agree with TRBD2. V shed 6 bases and J 4 bases; nucleotides not matched to a gene: 8. The germline CDR1 and CDR2 sequences are MDHEN and SYDVKM. CDR3 size: 14 residues. Variable domain in full (rest from reference TRBV28 and TRBJ2-7): DVKVTQSSRYLVKRTGEKVFLECVQDMDHENMFWYRQDPGLGLRLIYFSYDVKMKEKGDIPEGYSVSREKKERFSLILESASTNQTSMYLCASRELAGRYEQYFGPGTRLTVT.

The chain uses TRBV29-1 and TRBJ2-3, with 7 bases matching TRBD1. The germline gives CDR1 SQVTM, CDR2 ANQGSEA. The junction had 9 bases not matched to a gene; V was cut back by 7 bases and J by 5 bases. The CDR3 runs 13 residues. In DNA form, the CDR3 reads TGCAGCGGAGGGGGCGGGCCTGGAGATACGCAGTATTTT. It yields the protein CSGGGGPGDTQYF.

The rearrangement links TRBV14 to TRBJ2-3; D is ambiguous. Trimming took 1 base from V and 8 from J, leaving 13 bases between them. The germline gives CDR1 SGHDN, CDR2 FVKESK. This CDR3 is built from 14 residues. The CDR3 DNA is TGTGCCAGCAGCCAAGTCGCGAATAGAGGTACGCAGTATTTT. Translated, it gives CASSQVANRGTQYF.

The gene calls are TRBV7-9 and TRBJ2-3; 9 bases fit TRBD1. From germline, CDR1 is SEHNR and CDR2 FQNEAQ (reference sequence). V lost 7 bases, J lost 4 bases, and 9 bases stayed unmatched. This CDR3 is built from 15 residues. The CDR3 here is CASNIRDRAADTQYF. The DNA of the CDR3 is TGTGCCAGCAACATCCGGGACAGGGCCGCAGATACGCAGTATTTT. Filled out from reference TRBV7-9 and TRBJ2-3, the complete variable domain reads DTGVSQNPRHKITKRGQNVTFRCDPISEHNRLYWYRQTLGQGPEFLTYFQNEAQLEKSRLLSDRFSAERPKGSFSTLEIQRTEQGDSAMYLCASNIRDRAADTQYFGPGTRLTVL.

The chain couples TRBV7-6 to TRBJ1-4, with D possibly TRBD1 on 5 matching bases. Trimming removed 6 bases at V and 7 bases at J, with 21 bases between. The CDR3 totals 16 residues. Germline V lookup: CDR1 SGHVS, CDR2 FNYEAQ. The CDR3 DNA reads as TGTGCCAGCAGTCAAGCGGTGAGGCAGGGTGGTGAAAAACTGTTTTTT. It translates to CASSQAVRQGGEKLFF.

V and J are TRBV7-3 and TRBJ2-3; 7 nucleotides match TRBD2. The germline V gene encodes CDR1 SGHTA and CDR2 FQGTGA. The CDR3 length is 14 residues. V lost 2 bases and J lost 2; bases outside the gene matches: 1. The CDR3 region is CASSLGLDTDTQYF. The CDR3, as DNA: TGTGCCAGCAGCTTAGGACTAGACACAGATACGCAGTATTTT.

This sequence joins TRBV11-3 and TRBJ1-3, with 9 bases lining up with TRBD1. From germline, CDR1 is SGHNT and CDR2 YENEEA. Trimming cost V 6 bases and J 4 bases; bases outside gene matches: 10. This CDR3 spans 16 amino acids. CDR3 protein: CASSIPGQGAGNTIYF. CDR3 bases: TGTGCCAGCAGTATTCCGGGACAGGGAGCGGGAAACACCATATATTTT.

V gene TRBV5-1 combines with J gene TRBJ1-1, with D possibly being TRBD1 (5 bases). Trimming stripped 0 bases from V and 6 bases from J, with 9 bases between. The CDR3 runs 13 residues. In germline, CDR1 is SGHRS, CDR2 YFSETQ. The CDR3 nucleotides read TGCGCCAGCAGCTTGGGACAAGGGGCTGAAGCTTTCTTT. Its translation is CASSLGQGAEAFF.

The chain joins TRBV15 to TRBJ1-1; no clear D gene. Germline lookup yields CDR1 LNHNV and CDR2 YYDKDF (reference sequence). Deletions cut 2 bases from V and 0 bases from J, with 1 base between. CDR3 length equals 12 residues. DNA of the CDR3: TGTGCCACCAGCAGACTGAACACTGAAGCTTTCTTT. Amino acid sequence: CATSRLNTEAFF. The full variable domain, its missing parts supplied by reference TRBV15 and TRBJ1-1, is DAMVIQNPRYQVTQFGKPVTLSCSQTLNHNVMYWYQQKSSQAPKLLFHYYDKDFNNEADTPDNFQSRRPNTSFCFLDIRSPGLGDTAMYLCATSRLNTEAFFGQGTRLTVV.

The chain uses TRBV7-9 and TRBJ1-2; D is possibly TRBD1 (5 bases). The CDR3 sequence is 12 residues long. The germline V gene encodes CDR1 SEHNR and CDR2 FQNEAQ (reference sequence). The V end was cut by 5 bases, the J end by 7 bases, with 11 bases between. The chain's CDR3 is CASSRPGFGYTF. DNA for the CDR3: TGTGCCAGCAGCCGCCCAGGGTTTGGCTACACCTTC.